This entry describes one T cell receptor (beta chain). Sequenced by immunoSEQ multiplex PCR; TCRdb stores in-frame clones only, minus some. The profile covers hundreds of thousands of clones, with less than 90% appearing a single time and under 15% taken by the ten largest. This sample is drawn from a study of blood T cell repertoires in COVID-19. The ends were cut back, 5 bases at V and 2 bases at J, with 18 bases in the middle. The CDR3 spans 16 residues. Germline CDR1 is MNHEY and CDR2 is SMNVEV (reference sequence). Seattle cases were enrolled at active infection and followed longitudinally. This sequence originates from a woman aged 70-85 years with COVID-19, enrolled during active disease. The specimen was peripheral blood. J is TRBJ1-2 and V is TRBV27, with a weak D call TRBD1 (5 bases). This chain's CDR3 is CASSPRGGPFNYGYTF. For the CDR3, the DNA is TGTGCCAGCAGTCCCCGGGGGGGTCCCTTCAACTATGGCTACACCTTC.